One and the same sample provided the 15 T cell receptor beta chains below, sequenced in a study of control samples from healthy donors and cancer patients. Repertoires were generated with immunoSEQ multiplex PCR, while TCRdb's copy carries only in-frame clones and drops some. The table includes roughly 100,000 clones, roughly 92% detected once. Sequencing was carried out using blood. Receptor source: a woman aged 25 to 45 in good health.

This clone was observed once. This chain joins TRBV6-6 and TRBJ1-5; 8 nucleotides agree with TRBD1. The CDR3 sequence is 16 residues long. CDR1 and CDR2 (germline): MNHNY, SVGAGI (reference sequence). J was trimmed by 1 base and V by 8 bases; bases with no gene match: 10. This chain's CDR3 is CASLGQGATSNQPQHF. CDR3 coding DNA: TGTGCCAGCCTTGGGCAGGGGGCGACCAGCAATCAGCCCCAGCATTTT.

The CDR3 DNA sequence: TGTGCCAGCAGCTACCGGGTTCCAGAACTCTATGGCTACACCTTC. Encoded protein: CASSYRVPELYGYTF. The V and J genes are TRBV7-2 and TRBJ1-2; D gene unclear. CDR3 length equals 15 residues. Trimming shortened V by 4 bases and J by 4 bases, and 16 bases separated the two germline ends. Germline values: CDR1 SGHTA, CDR2 FQGNSA.

This clone appeared once. This chain uses TRBV20-1 with TRBJ1-2, with 7 bases identical to TRBD1. With 3 bases clipped from V and 10 bases from J, the junction kept 11 bases outside the gene matches. The CDR3 totals 13 residues. CDR1 and CDR2 from the germline V gene are DFQATT and SNEGSKA (reference sequence). The CDR3 sequence: CSASLSGTVDYTF. In DNA, the CDR3 is TGCAGTGCTAGTCTTTCCGGGACAGTAGACTACACCTTC.

J is TRBJ2-5 and V is TRBV28, with TRBD2 matching 8 bases. The CDR3 sequence is 17 residues long. CDR1 and CDR2 (germline): MDHEN, SYDVKM. With V trimmed by 1 base and J by 4 bases, 11 bases remained unmatched. The CDR3 loop is CASSLLGTRRGAETQYF. In nucleotides, the CDR3 is TGTGCCAGCAGTTTATTGGGGACTCGGCGGGGGGCAGAGACCCAGTACTTC. Together with reference TRBV28 and TRBJ2-5, the CDR3 gives the full variable domain: DVKVTQSSRYLVKRTGEKVFLECVQDMDHENMFWYRQDPGLGLRLIYFSYDVKMKEKGDIPEGYSVSREKKERFSLILESASTNQTSMYLCASSLLGTRRGAETQYFGPGTRLLVL.

In its sample, this clone was seen a few times. The chain has TRBV28 and TRBJ1-3, with D unresolved. CDR1 and CDR2 from the germline V gene are MDHEN and SYDVKM. V was pared by 4 bases and J by 0 bases, with 16 bases between. The length of the CDR3 is 17 residues. The CDR3 sequence is CASSSWGVATSGNTIYF. The CDR3 DNA reads as TGTGCCAGCAGTTCTTGGGGAGTAGCAACCTCTGGAAACACCATATATTTT.

The CDR3 region has the DNA TGTGCCACCTCGAGCCCTAATCAGCCCCAGCATTTT. Protein sequence: CATSSPNQPQHF. The genes are TRBV6-5 and TRBJ1-5; D remains unclear. Germline V gives CDR1 MNHEY, CDR2 SVGAGI. V lost 10 bases to trimming and J lost 4 bases, with 11 bases between them. This CDR3 is 12 amino acids long.

The chain employs TRBV9 and TRBJ1-6, with a possible D match to TRBD1 (6 bases). The length of the CDR3 is 15 residues. Germline V CDR1 and CDR2: SGDLS, YYNGEE. Between the trimmed V and J ends, which lost 6 bases and 8 bases, there was a span of 18 bases. Here the CDR3 DNA reads TGTGCCAGCACCCCGGGGACATCCAATGATTCACCCCTCCACTTT. Amino acids: CASTPGTSNDSPLHF. Using reference TRBV9 and TRBJ1-6 for the parts outside the CDR3, the full variable domain is DSGVTQTPKHLITATGQRVTLRCSPRSGDLSVYWYQQSLDQGLQFLIQYYNGEERAKGNILERFSAQQFPDLHSELNLSSLELGDSALYFCASTPGTSNDSPLHFGNGTRLTVT.

This chain connects TRBV3-1 (or the pseudogene TRBV3-2) to TRBJ2-5; D may match TRBD1 or TRBD2 (5 bases each). The V gene lost 4 bases and the J gene lost 7 bases, with 10 bases spanning the gap. Germline assignment: CDR1 LGHDT and CDR2 YNNKEL (reference sequence). The CDR3 runs to 12 residues. The CDR3 here is CASSPQRGTQYF. The DNA of the CDR3 is TGTGCCAGCAGCCCTCAGAGGGGGACCCAGTACTTC.

The chain links TRBV3-1 (or the pseudogene TRBV3-2) to TRBJ2-1; no firm D call. The CDR3 consists of 13 residues. V was pared by 0 bases and J by 7 bases, with 7 bases between. Germline V gives CDR1 LGHDT, CDR2 YNNKEL (reference sequence). CDR3 nucleotides: TGTGCCAGCAGCCAAGACTATTGGAATGAGCAGTTCTTC. Encoded protein: CASSQDYWNEQFF.

V is TRBV14 and J is TRBJ1-5; 7 nucleotides match TRBD1. The CDR3 runs to 15 residues. CDR1 SGHDN and CDR2 FVKESK come from the germline V gene. With V trimmed by 4 bases and J by 5 bases, 8 bases remained unmatched. Here the CDR3 reads CASSRQGVFDQPQHF. In nucleotides, the CDR3 is TGTGCCAGCAGCCGCCAGGGGGTATTCGATCAGCCCCAGCATTTT.

The chain employs TRBV24-1 and TRBJ2-5; 8 bases are a match to TRBD2. J lost 2 bases, V lost 10 bases, and 11 bases had no gene match. Per the germline V gene, CDR1 is KGHDR and CDR2 is SFDVKD. This CDR3 is built from 15 residues. CDR3 DNA sequence: TGTGCCACAGCTCTCGGGGGGGCCAAACAAGAGACCCAGTACTTC. This sequence encodes CATALGGAKQETQYF.

The chain joins TRBV27 to TRBJ1-1, with D unresolved. V was shortened by 6 bases and J by 2 bases, with 10 bases between the two germline ends. The CDR3 sequence is 13 residues long. Germline-derived CDR1 and CDR2 are MNHEY and SMNVEV (reference sequence). CDR3 bases: TGTGCCAGCAGCCCCAGACAAAACACTGAAGCTTTCTTT. Its translation is CASSPRQNTEAFF.

CDR3 sequence: CASRAGTGAQETQYF. CDR3 DNA sequence: TGCGCCAGCAGAGCCGGGACAGGGGCACAAGAGACCCAGTACTTC. The chain employs TRBV5-1 and TRBJ2-5; TRBD1 agrees at 10 bases. The CDR3 totals 15 residues. Trimming cost V 5 bases and J 2 bases; bases outside gene matches: 6. CDR1 SGHRS and CDR2 YFSETQ come from the germline V gene.

This clone has more than one count but fewer than ten. The chain joins TRBV19 to TRBJ1-1; 9 bases match TRBD1. Trimming removed 3 bases from V and 7 bases from J; junction bases left unmatched: 6. Germline CDR1 is LNHDA and CDR2 is SQIVND (reference sequence). CDR3 length equals 14 residues. The CDR3, as DNA: TGTGCCAGTAGTATTGGACAGGGGCCGTTTGAAGCTTTCTTT. Residues: CASSIGQGPFEAFF.

In its sample, this clone was seen once. The DNA for the CDR3 is TGTGCCAGCTCGCTGTCACAGGGGGCGACTGAAGCTTTCTTT. Translating gives CASSLSQGATEAFF. The chain carries TRBV18 and TRBJ1-1; 9 bases agree with TRBD1. Trimming took 6 bases from V and 5 from J; bases not matched to a gene: 7. CDR3 length: 14 amino acids. Germline CDR1 KGHSH, CDR2 LQKENI.